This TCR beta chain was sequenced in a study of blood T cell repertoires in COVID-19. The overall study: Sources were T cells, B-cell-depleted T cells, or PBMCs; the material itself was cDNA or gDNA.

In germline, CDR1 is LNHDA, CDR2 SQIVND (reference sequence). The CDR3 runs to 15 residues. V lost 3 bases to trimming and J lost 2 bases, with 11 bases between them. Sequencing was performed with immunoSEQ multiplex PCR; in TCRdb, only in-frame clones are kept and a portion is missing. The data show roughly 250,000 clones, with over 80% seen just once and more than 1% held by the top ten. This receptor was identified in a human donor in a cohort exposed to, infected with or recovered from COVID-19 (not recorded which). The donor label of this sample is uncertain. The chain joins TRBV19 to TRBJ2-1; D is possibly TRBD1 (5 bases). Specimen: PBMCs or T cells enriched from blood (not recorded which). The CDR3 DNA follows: TGTGCCAGTAGTATGGGGCCGGGCCCCTACAATGAGCAGTTCTTC. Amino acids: CASSMGPGPYNEQFF.